The 10 T cell receptor beta chains reported below all come from one sample, sequenced in a study of cytomegalovirus exposure and HLA in healthy donors. The primer mix had 60 Vbeta and 13 Jbeta primers. Sequencing was performed with immunoSEQ multiplex PCR; in TCRdb, only in-frame clones are kept and a portion is missing. The data show about 94,000 clones, 75% to 85% seen once. Sequencing was carried out using PBMCs. Every receptor here comes from a middle-aged woman in good health and CMV-seronegative.

This chain uses TRBV28 with TRBJ2-7; maybe TRBD2 (5 bases). CDR1 and CDR2 from the germline V gene are MDHEN and SYDVKM. The CDR3 is 14 residues long. Between the trimmed V and J ends, which lost 2 bases and 1 base, there was a span of 9 bases. The CDR3 here is CASSLRGLSYEQYF. The CDR3 DNA reads TGTGCCAGCAGTTTACGGGGTTTATCCTACGAGCAGTACTTC.

The chain joins TRBV9 to TRBJ1-6, with 8 bases lining up with TRBD1. The CDR3 is made up of 16 amino acids. The junction had 9 bases not matched to a gene; V was cut back by 3 bases and J by 7 bases. Looked up from germline, CDR1 is SGDLS and CDR2 is YYNGEE. The CDR3 loop is CASSASPGGQNSPLHF. In nucleotides, the CDR3 is TGTGCCAGCAGCGCTTCCCCAGGGGGCCAAAATTCACCCCTCCACTTT.

The V call is TRBV6-4, the J call TRBJ2-2; TRBD1 might be the D (6 bases). The V gene lost 3 bases and the J gene lost 7 bases, with 12 bases spanning the gap. Germline V gene sequence: CDR1 MRHNA, CDR2 SNTAGT. The CDR3 has 14 residues. CDR3 bases: TGTGCCAGCAGTGATACAGGGAGCGGCGGGGAGCTGTTTTTT. Encoded protein: CASSDTGSGGELFF.

Here the CDR3 reads CASSESGVYEKLFF. CDR3 DNA sequence: TGTGCCAGCAGTGAGTCGGGGGTTTATGAAAAACTGTTTTTT. The rearrangement uses TRBV6-1 and TRBJ1-4; possible D gene TRBD1, 5 bases. The V end was cut by 3 bases, the J end by 6 bases, with 11 bases between. The germline gives CDR1 MNHNS, CDR2 SASEGT. The CDR3 runs 14 residues.

The chain joins TRBV6-5 to TRBJ2-1, with 9 bases fitting TRBD1. V shed 0 bases and J 4 bases; nucleotides not matched to a gene: 1. Germline V gene sequence: CDR1 MNHEY, CDR2 SVGAGI. The CDR3 totals 15 residues. In nucleotides, the CDR3 is TGTGCCAGCAGTTACTCGGACAGGGGATACAATGAGCAGTTCTTC. This encodes CASSYSDRGYNEQFF.

This clone was recorded once. This sequence joins TRBV7-7 and TRBJ2-5, with 7 nucleotides matching TRBD2. V trimming: 5 bases; J trimming: 4 bases; junction bases outside the gene matches: 10. The germline CDR1 and CDR2 sequences are SSHAT and FNYEAQ (reference sequence). The CDR3 spans 15 residues. CDR3: CASSPETGEGETQYF. The CDR3 region has the DNA TGTGCCAGCAGCCCGGAGACGGGGGAGGGAGAGACCCAGTACTTC.

This clone was seen only once. This rearrangement joins TRBV7-9 to TRBJ2-1, with a possible D match to TRBD2 (6 bases). CDR3 size: 12 residues. The V gene lost 7 bases and the J gene lost 8 bases, with 12 bases spanning the gap. Germline V gives CDR1 SEHNR, CDR2 FQNEAQ (reference sequence). CDR3 sequence reads: CASKGLRDEQFF. DNA for the CDR3: TGTGCCAGCAAGGGACTTAGGGATGAGCAGTTCTTC.

The V call is TRBV5-1, the J call TRBJ2-7, with a possible D match to TRBD1 (6 bases). The CDR3 length is 15 residues. Trimming shortened V by 3 bases and J by 5 bases, and 18 bases separated the two germline ends. Germline V gives CDR1 SGHRS, CDR2 YFSETQ. Here the CDR3 DNA reads TGCGCCAGCAGCTCGGGACAAGTCTCGATTAACGAGCAGTACTTC. Its protein is CASSSGQVSINEQYF.

The rearrangement uses TRBV6-5 and TRBJ2-3; the match to TRBD2 covers 13 bases. The J segment lost 11 bases and the V segment lost 5 bases, leaving 10 bases of the junction unmatched. Germline V gene sequence: CDR1 MNHEY, CDR2 SVGAGI. The CDR3 runs to 15 residues. The CDR3 protein is CASSRTSGGDWRQYF. CDR3 DNA: TGTGCCAGCAGTCGTACTAGCGGGGGGGACTGGAGGCAGTATTTT.

The chain combines TRBV10-3 with TRBJ1-1; 9 nucleotides align to TRBD1. This CDR3 is 15 amino acids long. The V segment lost 7 bases and the J segment 1 base; nucleotides outside the gene matches: 7. Germline CDR1 reads ENHRY; CDR2 reads SYGVKD. CDR3 sequence reads: CAIMGTGMGNTEAFF. The CDR3 DNA reads TGTGCCATCATGGGGACAGGGATGGGGAACACTGAAGCTTTCTTT.